Below are 2 T cell receptor beta chains sequenced from a single sample in a study of shared clonotypes between healthy human individuals (TCRdb year 2020). The library was prepared using the immunoSEQ multiplex PCR assay. TCRdb carries this immuneACCESS record with in-frame sequences only. Its versions omit some clonotypes, under half of them owing to an unresolved V gene in the studies checked, with the rest unexplained. For this sample there are a few million clones; more than 90% appear just once. About 0.13% of the sample lies in the top ten. What was sequenced was naive CD4+ T cells sorted from blood. The cell subset or site label of this sample denotes: CD45RA+ positively selected. Receptors originate from a man aged 18 to 35 in good health.

This chain links TRBV2 with TRBJ2-5, with D maybe TRBD1 (6 bases). Germline-derived CDR1 and CDR2 are SNHLY and FYNNEI. This CDR3 comprises 15 residues. V lost 0 bases to trimming and J lost 4 bases, with 12 bases between them. CDR3 residues: CASSEATGSIETQYF. In nucleotides, the CDR3 is TGTGCCAGCAGTGAAGCCACAGGGTCGATAGAGACCCAGTACTTC.

DNA for the CDR3: TGTGCCTGGCGCGTGGGGACAGGGGGCAATCAGCCCCAGCATTTT. The encoded protein is CAWRVGTGGNQPQHF. The chain couples TRBV30 to TRBJ1-5; TRBD1 matches 10 bases. The V gene end was trimmed by 5 bases and the J gene end by 2 bases; junction bases not matched to a gene: 6. The CDR3 spans 15 residues. Germline CDR1 is GTSNPN and CDR2 is SVGIG (reference sequence).